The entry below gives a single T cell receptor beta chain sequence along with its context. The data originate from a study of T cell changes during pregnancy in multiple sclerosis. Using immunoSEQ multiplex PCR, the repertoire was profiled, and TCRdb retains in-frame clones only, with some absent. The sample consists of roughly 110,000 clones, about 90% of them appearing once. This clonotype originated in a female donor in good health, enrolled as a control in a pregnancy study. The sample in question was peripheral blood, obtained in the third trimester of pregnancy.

The CDR3 DNA reads TGTGCCAGCAGCTTACGGGACACAGTCTATGGCTACACCTTC. Translation: CASSLRDTVYGYTF. The chain employs TRBV7-2 and TRBJ1-2, with a possible D match to TRBD1 (6 bases). Trimming removed 2 bases at V and 4 bases at J, with 11 bases between. There are 14 residues in the CDR3. The germline CDR1 and CDR2 sequences are SGHTA and FQGNSA.